The 22 T cell receptor beta chains reported below all come from one sample, sequenced in a study of MAIT cells during Salmonella Paratyphi A infection. Each CDR3 protein is one row after TCRdb ran MiXCR on the 5' RACE reads. This sample has 1,300 to 1,500 distinct CDR3 sequences, with around half found just once. Findings and caveats of the study: MAIT cell TRBV usage was oligoclonal, favouring TRBV20 and TRBV6, and apparently unchanged by infection.

Time point specified: before S. Paratyphi A challenge (baseline). The MAIT cell gate was Valpha7.2+ CD161+ T cells, sorted by flow cytometry. Their cognate antigens are unknown. Sequenced here: MAIT cells from blood, sampled at the first sampling point of the challenge study. The receptors were sampled from a person aged 18-70 years who was deliberately infected with Salmonella Paratyphi A in a paratyphoid fever challenge study.

V and J are TRBV4-3 and TRBJ1-1; 8 nucleotides match TRBD1. V shed 0 bases and J 3 bases; nucleotides not matched to a gene: 6. CDR1 is LGHNA and CDR2 is YSLEER in the germline V gene. CDR3 length equals 16 residues. CDR3 sequence reads: CASSQDRGGQDTEAFF. The DNA of the CDR3 is TGCGCCAGCAGCCAAGATAGAGGGGGACAGGACACTGAAGCTTTCTTT.

This chain links TRBV20-1 with TRBJ2-7; TRBD2 agrees at 10 bases. CDR1 and CDR2 from the germline V gene are DFQATT and SNEGSKA (reference sequence). The CDR3 contains 14 residues. V was pared by 5 bases and J by 3 bases, with 7 bases of the junction left unmatched. CDR3 sequence reads: CSAWEREGHYEQYF. The CDR3 region has the DNA TGCAGTGCTTGGGAGCGGGAGGGCCACTACGAGCAGTACTTC.

In its sample, this clonotype is large. The CDR3: CASSDSGQGATGELFF. CDR3 nucleotides: TGTGCCAGCAGTGACTCGGGACAGGGGGCCACCGGGGAGCTGTTTTTT. V usage is TRBV6-4 and J usage is TRBJ2-2, with 12 bases lining up with TRBD1. V gave up 0 bases and J gave up 4 bases; unmatched junction bases: 0. CDR1 and CDR2 from the germline V gene are MRHNA and SNTAGT. This CDR3 is built from 16 residues.

Relative to its sample, this clonotype is large. The chain couples TRBV4-2 to TRBJ2-2; D may match TRBD1 or TRBD2 (5 bases each). Looked up from germline, CDR1 is LGHNA and CDR2 is YNFKEQ. V lost 6 bases and J 6 bases, leaving 17 bases between the germline ends. This CDR3 is 15 amino acids long. This CDR3 is CASRQNLGDAGELFF. The CDR3 DNA reads TGTGCCAGCAGACAAAATCTCGGGGACGCCGGGGAGCTGTTTTTT.

This clonotype was counted ten times or more. The rearrangement uses TRBV19 and TRBJ2-6; the D gene is possibly TRBD2 (5 bases). The CDR3 extends over 16 amino acids. Between the trimmed V and J ends, which lost 4 bases and 0 bases, there was a span of 10 bases. Germline CDR1 LNHDA, CDR2 SQIVND (reference sequence). The CDR3 DNA follows: TGTGCCAGTAGTAGTGGTGAGGGCTCTGGGGCCAACGTCCTGACTTTC. Translated: CASSSGEGSGANVLTF.

The chain combines TRBV6-1 with TRBJ2-6; 10 bases line up with TRBD1. Trimming at V came to 4 bases and at J to 4 bases, leaving 7 bases not matched to a gene. In germline, CDR1 is MNHNS, CDR2 SASEGT. The CDR3 totals 17 residues. In DNA, the CDR3 is TGTGCCAGCAGTGCCGGGACAGGGGACACCGGGGCCAACGTCCTGACTTTC. Protein product: CASSAGTGDTGANVLTF.

In its sample, this clonotype was seen many times. An end of the junction differs from the germline gene, which may be a read error. The chain is built from TRBV7-3 and TRBJ2-7, with D unresolved. Germline lookup yields CDR1 SGHTA and CDR2 FQGTGA. The CDR3 runs to 13 residues. The CDR3 here is CRELSRIAYEQYF. CDR3 sequence (DNA): TGCCGCGAGTTGAGTCGAATAGCCTACGAGCAGTACTTC.

The rearrangement uses TRBV30 and TRBJ2-7; D may be TRBD1 (6 bases). The CDR3 runs 14 residues. From germline, CDR1 is GTSNPN and CDR2 SVGIG (reference sequence). Trimming took off 2 bases at V and 1 base at J, with 12 bases between the two ends. The CDR3 reads CAWSNRDISYEQYF. CDR3 nucleotides: TGTGCCTGGAGTAACCGGGACATATCCTACGAGCAGTACTTC.

The V and J genes are TRBV20-1 and TRBJ1-2; the match to TRBD1 covers 8 bases. Germline lookup yields CDR1 DFQATT and CDR2 SNEGSKA (reference sequence). This CDR3 is 16 amino acids long. V lost 0 bases and J lost 8; bases outside the gene matches: 14. Here the CDR3 DNA reads TGCAGTGCTAGAGATTACTTGGGCGGGACAGGCTACGGCTACACCTTC. Protein: CSARDYLGGTGYGYTF.

This clonotype was detected only once. The V gene is TRBV6-2 or TRBV6-3, the J gene TRBJ2-6; 7 bases line up with TRBD1. J lost 3 bases, V lost 7 bases, and 15 bases had no gene match. In germline, CDR1 is MNHEY, CDR2 SVGEGT. This CDR3 is 18 amino acids long. The CDR3 sequence is CASKRAATGSYGANVLTF. The CDR3 DNA sequence: TGTGCCAGCAAACGAGCAGCGACAGGGTCTTATGGGGCCAACGTCCTGACTTTC.

Notes on this clonotype: The germline gene is not matched at one end of the junction; a read error may be the cause. The chain links TRBV2 to TRBJ2-7; TRBD1 might be the D (5 bases). This CDR3 comprises 17 residues. Per the germline V gene, CDR1 is SNHLY and CDR2 is FYNNEI. CDR3 nucleotide sequence: TGTGCCAGCAGTGAAGCAGTAGGGGAAGAGAGAGAAGAAGAGAAGGACTTC. Translated: CASSEAVGEEREEEKDF.

The V and J genes are TRBV7-2 and TRBJ1-2, with 7 bases fitting TRBD1. Germline V gene data show CDR1 as SGHTA and CDR2 as FQGNSA. The trim removed 5 bases at V and 1 base at J, leaving 7 bases unmatched. The CDR3 covers 15 residues. CDR3 region: CASSLSGQLNYGYTF. CDR3 in DNA: TGTGCCAGCAGCCTGTCGGGACAGCTTAACTATGGCTACACCTTC.

The V gene is TRBV6-4, the J gene TRBJ2-1, with 7 bases matching TRBD2. Unmatched junction bases numbered 12, after V lost 4 bases and J lost 3 bases. Germline V gene data show CDR1 as MRHNA and CDR2 as SNTAGT. This CDR3 has 17 amino acids. The CDR3, as DNA: TGTGCCAGCAGTGCTAGAGAGGGGACTACTGACTACAATGAGCAGTTCTTC. It encodes CASSAREGTTDYNEQFF.

CDR3 in amino acids: CASSQLIGEREGEQYF. CDR3 bases: TGCGCCAGCAGCCAATTGATCGGAGAGAGAGAAGGAGAGCAGTACTTC. The J gene is TRBJ2-7, the V gene TRBV4-3; unclear D gene. The CDR3 is 16 residues long. Trimming pared 2 bases from V and 7 bases from J, leaving 21 bases between. The germline V gene has CDR1 LGHNA and CDR2 YSLEER.

The CDR3 sequence: CSDGDAGEQFF. The CDR3, as DNA: TGCAGTGACGGGGACGCGGGGGAGCAGTTCTTC. V is TRBV20-1 and J is TRBJ2-1, with D possibly TRBD2 on 6 matching bases. This CDR3 has 11 residues. Germline CDR1 DFQATT, CDR2 SNEGSKA (reference sequence). V was pared by 7 bases and J by 10 bases, with 14 bases between.

Concerning this clonotype: The CDR3 does not close with the conserved phenylalanine or tryptophan, likely indicating a read error. The DNA is omitted, as the CDR3 cannot be located on it reliably, and the CDR3 follows TCRdb's listing. The rearrangement joins TRBV6-4 to TRBJ2-2; the table's D call, TRBD1, was not checked against the DNA. From germline, CDR1 is MRHNA and CDR2 SNTAGT. The length of the CDR3 is 13 amino acids, counting both ends. Here the CDR3 reads CASSEGEKGERGG.

V usage is TRBV6-1 and J usage is TRBJ2-2, with 8 bases that match TRBD1. The CDR3 extends over 16 amino acids. V trimming: 7 bases; J trimming: 3 bases; junction bases outside the gene matches: 10. Per germline, CDR1 MNHNS and CDR2 SASEGT. The CDR3 nucleotides read TGTGCCAGCATGACAACACAGGGGGAGGACACCGGGGAGCTGTTTTTT. Translation gives CASMTTQGEDTGELFF.

This clonotype was detected once. Since a much larger clone is just one base distant, this may be a read error. The J gene is TRBJ2-1, the V gene TRBV20-1; D gene unclear. The length of the CDR3 is 14 residues. Trimming left V 3 bases short and J 1 base short, with 10 bases between. Germline CDR1 is DFQATT and CDR2 is SNEGSKA (reference sequence). As DNA, the CDR3 is TGCAGTGCTAGCGGAATTACATCCTACAATGAGCAGTTCTTC. It encodes CSASGITSYNEQFF.

A word on this clonotype: Lacking the conserved final phenylalanine or tryptophan, this CDR3 likely reflects a read error. The DNA is omitted, as the CDR3 cannot be located on it reliably, and the CDR3 follows TCRdb's listing. The chain couples TRBV20-1 to TRBJ2-7; the listed D gene, TRBD1, was not tested against the DNA. Germline V gives CDR1 DFQATT, CDR2 SNEGSKA (reference sequence). The CDR3 extends over 13 residues, inclusive of both ends. CDR3 protein: CSARENRGREKYG.

This chain uses TRBV20-1 with TRBJ2-7; 10 nucleotides align to TRBD2. V was pared by 6 bases and J by 2 bases, with 7 bases of the junction left unmatched. The germline V gene has CDR1 DFQATT and CDR2 SNEGSKA (reference sequence). CDR3 length: 14 amino acids. CDR3 in DNA: TGCAGTGCCTTAGGACTAGCGGAGACCTACGAGCAGTACTTC. It codes for CSALGLAETYEQYF.

This clonotype was seen a few times. The genes are TRBV20-1 and TRBJ1-5; 7 bases are a match to TRBD1. Germline CDR1 DFQATT, CDR2 SNEGSKA (reference sequence). This CDR3 region has 15 residues. V shed 6 bases, J shed 4 bases, and the junction held 12 bases outside the gene matches. The CDR3 DNA reads as TGCAGTGCCAGCAGTTGGGACAGCGAAAATCAGCCCCAGCATTTT. It translates to CSASSWDSENQPQHF.

This clonotype was detected ten times or more. The rearrangement links TRBV6-4 to TRBJ2-3, with 14 bases identical to TRBD2. Germline V CDR1 and CDR2: MRHNA, SNTAGT. The junction had 6 bases not matched to a gene; V was cut back by 8 bases and J by 5 bases. The CDR3 is made up of 15 amino acids. The CDR3 reads CASATSGGAGDTQYF. CDR3 bases: TGTGCCAGCGCGACTAGCGGGGGGGCCGGAGATACGCAGTATTTT.